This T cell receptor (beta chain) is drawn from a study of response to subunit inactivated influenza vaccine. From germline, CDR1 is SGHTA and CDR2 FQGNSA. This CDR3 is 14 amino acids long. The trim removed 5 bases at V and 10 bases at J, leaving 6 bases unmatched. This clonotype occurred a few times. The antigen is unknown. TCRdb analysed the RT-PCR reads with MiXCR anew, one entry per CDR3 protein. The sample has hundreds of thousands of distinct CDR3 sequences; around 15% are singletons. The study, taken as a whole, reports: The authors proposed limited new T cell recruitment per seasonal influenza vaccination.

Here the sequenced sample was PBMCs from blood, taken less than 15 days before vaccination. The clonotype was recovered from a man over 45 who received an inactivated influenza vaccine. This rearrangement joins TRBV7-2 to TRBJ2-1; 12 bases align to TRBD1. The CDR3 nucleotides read TGTGCCAGCAGCCGGGACAGGGGGCGACCAGAGCAGTTCTTC. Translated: CASSRDRGRPEQFF.